A selection of T cell receptor beta chains follows, all from one sample in a study of human T cells and chemical hapten exposure. TCRdb analysed the RACE reads with MiXCR anew, one entry per CDR3 protein. The data show fewer than 400,000 distinct CDR3 sequences, about 7% seen once. Sample: whole blood, taken in connection with sensitization to the hapten diphenylcyclopropenone (DPC). The receptors stem from a woman under 30 with alopecia areata. Some clones in this sample may be carry-over from other donors' samples. Each CDR3 is given with its conserved first and last residue. Fields, in order: J gene, D gene, clone size, V gene, CDR3 protein, CDR3 DNA. A D gene is named only where the DNA matches it firmly. The size field is filled for only some rows; it gives once, few, many or a size class.

j_call: TRBJ2-1
d_call: .
clone_size: .
v_call: TRBV29-1
cdr3_aa: CSVEEGPSYNEQFF
cdr3_nt: TGCAGCGTTGAAGAGGGTCCCAGCTACAATGAGCAGTTCTTC

j_call: TRBJ2-4
d_call: TRBD2
clone_size: .
v_call: TRBV4-1
cdr3_aa: CASSQRSGGATKNIQYF
cdr3_nt: TGCGCCAGCAGCCAACGGAGCGGGGGGGCCACCAAAAACATTCAGTACTTC

j_call: TRBJ2-1
d_call: TRBD1
clone_size: few
v_call: TRBV6-5
cdr3_aa: CASNQGQGLYNEQFF
cdr3_nt: TGTGCCAGCAACCAGGGACAGGGACTCTACAATGAGCAGTTCTTC

j_call: TRBJ1-2
d_call: .
clone_size: many
v_call: TRBV7-9
cdr3_aa: CASSLQGGYGYTF
cdr3_nt: TGTGCCAGCAGCCTTCAGGGAGGCTATGGCTACACCTTC

j_call: TRBJ1-6
d_call: .
clone_size: few
v_call: TRBV7-8
cdr3_aa: CASSLARAASSPLHF
cdr3_nt: TGTGCCAGCAGCTTAGCGCGGGCAGCCAGTTCACCCCTCCACTTT

j_call: TRBJ2-1
d_call: .
clone_size: .
v_call: TRBV6-5
cdr3_aa: CASSTNNEQFF
cdr3_nt: TGTGCCAGTTCCACGAACAATGAGCAGTTCTTC

j_call: TRBJ2-7
d_call: .
clone_size: medium-sized
v_call: TRBV6-5
cdr3_aa: CASSYSTTAHAYEQYF
cdr3_nt: TGTGCCAGCAGTTACTCGACGACGGCCCACGCCTACGAGCAGTACTTC

j_call: TRBJ2-1
d_call: TRBD1
clone_size: many
v_call: TRBV5-1
cdr3_aa: CASSYGGQGGEQFF
cdr3_nt: TGCGCCAGCAGCTACGGAGGACAGGGTGGTGAGCAGTTCTTC

j_call: TRBJ2-1
d_call: TRBD2
clone_size: few
v_call: TRBV20-1
cdr3_aa: CSAIERGPNNEQFF
cdr3_nt: TGCAGTGCTATTGAGCGGGGACCCAACAATGAGCAGTTCTTC

j_call: TRBJ2-7
d_call: .
clone_size: many
v_call: TRBV29-1
cdr3_aa: CSVLDYEQYF
cdr3_nt: TGCAGCGTCCTGGACTACGAGCAGTACTTC

j_call: TRBJ1-2
d_call: .
clone_size: many
v_call: TRBV7-6
cdr3_aa: CASSNRDKGGYTF
cdr3_nt: TGTGCCAGCAGCAACCGGGACAAGGGTGGCTACACCTTC

j_call: TRBJ2-5
d_call: TRBD2
clone_size: .
v_call: TRBV12-3/TRBV12-4
cdr3_aa: CASRPTSGGWGETQYF
cdr3_nt: TGTGCCAGCAGGCCGACTAGCGGGGGCTGGGGAGAGACCCAGTACTTC

j_call: TRBJ1-1
d_call: .
clone_size: .
v_call: TRBV9
cdr3_aa: CASSATRNTEAFF
cdr3_nt: TGTGCCAGCAGCGCCACTCGAAACACTGAAGCTTTCTTT

j_call: TRBJ1-3
d_call: .
clone_size: few
v_call: TRBV29-1
cdr3_aa: CSVGYRDPGNTIYF
cdr3_nt: TGCAGCGTTGGATACAGGGACCCTGGAAACACCATATATTTT

j_call: TRBJ2-3
d_call: TRBD1
clone_size: .
v_call: TRBV5-4
cdr3_aa: CASSLDRGDTDTQYF
cdr3_nt: TGTGCCAGCAGCCTCGACAGGGGGGACACAGATACGCAGTATTTT

j_call: TRBJ2-3
d_call: TRBD1
clone_size: many
v_call: TRBV7-9
cdr3_aa: CASSQGQGASDTQYF
cdr3_nt: TGTGCCAGCAGCCAGGGACAGGGGGCTTCAGATACGCAGTATTTT

j_call: TRBJ1-6
d_call: .
clone_size: .
v_call: TRBV28
cdr3_aa: CASSSFGRLADNSPLHF
cdr3_nt: TGTGCCAGCAGTTCCTTTGGCAGGCTTGCGGATAATTCACCCCTCCACTTT

j_call: TRBJ2-7
d_call: TRBD2
clone_size: few
v_call: TRBV20-1
cdr3_aa: CSATQTSGGFSYEQYF
cdr3_nt: TGCAGTGCTACCCAAACTAGCGGGGGGTTCTCCTACGAGCAGTACTTC

j_call: TRBJ1-6
d_call: TRBD1
clone_size: .
v_call: TRBV20-1
cdr3_aa: CSARAPKQGVFSSPLHF
cdr3_nt: TGCAGTGCTAGAGCGCCGAAACAGGGGGTTTTTAGTTCACCCCTCCACTTT

j_call: TRBJ2-3
d_call: TRBD2
clone_size: many
v_call: TRBV20-1
cdr3_aa: CSASPAGGPADTQYF
cdr3_nt: TGCAGTGCTAGTCCAGCGGGGGGGCCGGCAGATACGCAGTATTTT

j_call: TRBJ1-2
d_call: TRBD1
clone_size: many
v_call: TRBV7-9
cdr3_aa: CASSLEGTGGADYGYTF
cdr3_nt: TGTGCCAGCAGCTTAGAAGGGACAGGGGGCGCGGACTATGGCTACACCTTC

j_call: TRBJ1-2
d_call: .
clone_size: .
v_call: TRBV4-1
cdr3_aa: CASSQGAGFNYGYTF
cdr3_nt: TGCGCCAGCAGCCAAGGAGCAGGATTTAACTATGGCTACACCTTC

j_call: TRBJ2-7
d_call: TRBD1
clone_size: many
v_call: TRBV15
cdr3_aa: CATSRDRGHDEQYF
cdr3_nt: TGTGCCACCAGCAGAGACAGGGGGCACGACGAGCAGTACTTC

j_call: TRBJ2-7
d_call: .
clone_size: .
v_call: TRBV7-3
cdr3_aa: CASSLIGDKEQYF
cdr3_nt: TGTGCCAGCAGCTTAATAGGGGATAAAGAGCAGTACTTC

j_call: TRBJ1-2
d_call: .
clone_size: .
v_call: TRBV2
cdr3_aa: CASTNGEGLLNYGYTF
cdr3_nt: TGTGCCAGCACTAACGGGGAGGGACTTTTAAACTATGGCTACACCTTC

j_call: TRBJ1-5
d_call: .
clone_size: .
v_call: TRBV21-1
cdr3_aa: CASSKENGPGHQPQHF
cdr3_nt: TGTGCCAGCAGCAAAGAGAATGGGCCAGGGCATCAGCCCCAGCATTTT

j_call: TRBJ2-2
d_call: TRBD1
clone_size: .
v_call: TRBV11-1
cdr3_aa: CASSPLGTVTGELFF
cdr3_nt: TGTGCCAGCAGCCCGCTAGGGACAGTCACCGGGGAGCTGTTTTTT

j_call: TRBJ2-3
d_call: .
clone_size: .
v_call: TRBV5-4
cdr3_aa: CASSLAAETDTQYF
cdr3_nt: TGTGCCAGCAGCTTGGCGGCCGAAACAGATACGCAGTATTTT

j_call: TRBJ1-4
d_call: TRBD1
clone_size: .
v_call: TRBV20-1
cdr3_aa: CSAREAGGQVFSNEKLFF
cdr3_nt: TGCAGTGCTAGAGAAGCGGGAGGACAGGTTTTCTCTAATGAAAAACTGTTTTTT

j_call: TRBJ1-4
d_call: .
clone_size: few
v_call: TRBV28
cdr3_aa: CASSSLEAKLFF
cdr3_nt: TGTGCCAGCAGTTCCTTGGAGGCAAAACTGTTTTTT

j_call: TRBJ2-3
d_call: .
clone_size: few
v_call: TRBV6-5
cdr3_aa: CASSRRGATTDTQYF
cdr3_nt: TGTGCCAGCAGTCGTCGGGGGGCCACCACAGATACGCAGTATTTT

j_call: TRBJ2-7
d_call: TRBD1
clone_size: many
v_call: TRBV28
cdr3_aa: CASRGQGSGEQYF
cdr3_nt: TGTGCCAGCAGGGGACAGGGCTCCGGCGAGCAGTACTTC

j_call: TRBJ1-6
d_call: .
clone_size: .
v_call: TRBV6-2/TRBV6-3
cdr3_aa: CASRTGRIYNSPLHF
cdr3_nt: TGTGCCAGCAGAACTGGACGGATCTATAATTCACCCCTCCACTTT

j_call: TRBJ2-5
d_call: TRBD2
clone_size: few
v_call: TRBV5-1
cdr3_aa: CASSSGGGVETQYF
cdr3_nt: TGCGCCAGCAGCTCCGGCGGGGGGGTAGAGACCCAGTACTTC

j_call: TRBJ2-7
d_call: TRBD2
clone_size: few
v_call: TRBV7-2
cdr3_aa: CASSLVAGEVYEQYF
cdr3_nt: TGTGCCAGCAGCTTAGTAGCGGGGGAGGTCTACGAGCAGTACTTC